The 16 T cell receptor beta chains below come from one sample, sequenced in a study of blood T cell repertoires in COVID-19 (TCRdb year 2020). Libraries were prepared through the immunoSEQ multiplex PCR assay. As stored in TCRdb, this immuneACCESS dataset retains in-frame rearrangements with V and J assigned. A fraction of the clones does not appear; measured against another copy, unresolved V genes explain less than half of the discrepancy, and the remainder lacks a known reason. Recorded for this sample are 150,000 to 200,000 clones; 70% to 90% of them occurred a single time. 3% to 4% of the sample is held by the ten biggest clonotypes. The source material was peripheral blood. These TCRs come from a man aged 55 to 70 with acute or convalescent COVID-19.

The rearrangement links TRBV12-3 or TRBV12-4 to TRBJ1-3; no reliable D call. The CDR3 is made up of 13 amino acids. V shed 6 bases and J shed 9 bases, with 15 bases lying between them. For the CDR3, the DNA is TGTGCCAGCAGCGCCGGGATCCAAAGCACCATATATTTT. Its translation is CASSAGIQSTIYF.

The chain couples TRBV28 to TRBJ2-7, with 8 nucleotides matching TRBD1. V dropped 7 bases and J dropped 7; count of bases not matched to a gene: 6. CDR3 length equals 12 residues. From germline, CDR1 is MDHEN and CDR2 SYDVKM. The CDR3 coding sequence is TGTGCCAGCACCCAAACAGGGGGTGAGCAGTACTTC. Its translation is CASTQTGGEQYF.

The chain couples TRBV19 to TRBJ2-1, with 7 bases identical to TRBD2. The CDR3 has 11 amino acids. Trimming took 6 bases from V and 12 from J; bases not matched to a gene: 5. From germline, CDR1 is LNHDA and CDR2 SQIVND (reference sequence). DNA for the CDR3: TGTGCCAGTAGGAGGGACTACACGCAGTTCTTC. Translated: CASRRDYTQFF.

This clone appeared a single time. V and J are TRBV23-1 and TRBJ2-2, with a weak D call TRBD2 (6 bases). TRBV23-1 is reported as an ORF; its role is uncertain. V gave up 0 bases and J gave up 0 bases, with 23 bases separating them. CDR3 length equals 21 residues. CDR3 nucleotide sequence: TGCGCCAGCAGTCAATCTGGGGACTGCGAGGAGCACAACGCGAACACCGGGGAGCTGTTTTTT. Translated, it gives CASSQSGDCEEHNANTGELFF.

The chain couples TRBV7-2 to TRBJ1-5, with D tentatively TRBD1 (5 bases). The CDR3 runs to 13 residues. The V end was cut by 5 bases, the J end by 1 base, with 6 bases between. Germline CDR1 and CDR2: SGHTA and FQGNSA. The CDR3 spells CASSRQSNQPQHF. The CDR3 DNA follows: TGTGCCAGCAGCAGACAGAGCAATCAGCCCCAGCATTTT.

CDR3 in DNA: TGTGCCAGCAGTTACTCAGGGGGCCGGACTGAAGCTTTCTTT. Amino acids: CASSYSGGRTEAFF. The chain has TRBV6-5 and TRBJ1-1, with TRBD1 matching over 7 bases. CDR1 MNHEY and CDR2 SVGAGI come from the germline V gene. This CDR3 region has 14 residues. V was pared by 0 bases and J by 5 bases, with 3 bases of the junction left unmatched.

In regard to this clone: The junction does not match germline at one end; this may be a read error. This chain links TRBV24-1 with TRBJ1-1, with TRBD1 identical over 7 bases. The CDR3 spans 12 residues. The germline gives CDR1 KGHDR, CDR2 SFDVKD. CDR3: CATSDTSRDRNF. In nucleotides, the CDR3 is TGTGCCACCAGTGATACCTCTAGGGACAGAAATTTT.

The chain employs TRBV7-2 and TRBJ1-4; D may be TRBD1 (6 bases). V dropped 5 bases and J dropped 2 bases, with 12 bases sitting between them. CDR3 length: 15 residues. The germline gives CDR1 SGHTA, CDR2 FQGNSA. As DNA, the CDR3 is TGTGCCAGCAGCCCCCAAGGACAGACTAATGAAAAACTGTTTTTT. This gives the protein CASSPQGQTNEKLFF.

The J gene is TRBJ1-4, the V gene TRBV7-2; TRBD1 might be the D (6 bases). From germline, CDR1 is SGHTA and CDR2 FQGNSA. Trimming left V 5 bases short and J 5 bases short, with 15 bases between. The CDR3 loop spans 15 amino acids. In nucleotides, the CDR3 is TGTGCCAGCAGCCAAACCGGGACACAAAATGAAAAACTGTTTTTT. This gives the protein CASSQTGTQNEKLFF.

J is TRBJ1-2 and V is TRBV30; 8 bases agree with TRBD1. The V gene end was trimmed by 5 bases and the J gene end by 4 bases; junction bases not matched to a gene: 9. The CDR3 totals 14 residues. Germline CDR1 is GTSNPN and CDR2 is SVGIG (reference sequence). The CDR3 region has the DNA TGTGCCTGGGACAGGGGCATGATCCTCTATGGCTACACCTTC. Translation: CAWDRGMILYGYTF.

The chain couples TRBV27 to TRBJ1-2; D is perhaps TRBD1 (6 bases). The CDR3 runs to 15 residues. The ends were cut back, 3 bases at V and 4 bases at J, with 15 bases in the middle. Germline loops: CDR1 MNHEY, CDR2 SMNVEV (reference sequence). In DNA, the CDR3 is TGTGCCAGCAGTTTGTCCGGGACAACTACCTATGGCTACACCTTC. Translation gives CASSLSGTTTYGYTF.

The J gene is TRBJ2-4, the V gene TRBV5-8, with D tentatively TRBD1 (6 bases). V gave up 4 bases and J gave up 6 bases, with 17 bases separating them. CDR3 length: 15 amino acids. The germline V gene has CDR1 SGHTS and CDR2 YDEGEE. The CDR3 protein is CASSLQHRVTNIQYF. The CDR3 DNA sequence: TGTGCCAGCAGCCTACAGCACAGGGTAACAAACATTCAGTACTTC.

This chain connects TRBV6-1 to TRBJ2-7, with TRBD2 identical over 9 bases. Germline assignment: CDR1 MNHNS and CDR2 SASEGT. The CDR3 extends over 16 amino acids. Trimming took 1 base from V and 3 from J; bases not matched to a gene: 7. DNA of the CDR3: TGTGCCAGCAGTGAAGTCGAGACTAGCGGCTACTACGAGCAGTACTTC. As protein: CASSEVETSGYYEQYF.

This clone was observed once. The chain uses TRBV7-9 and TRBJ2-5; D is possibly TRBD2 (6 bases). V was cut by 5 bases and J by 2 bases, with 15 bases left in between. The germline gives CDR1 SEHNR, CDR2 FQNEAQ (reference sequence). This CDR3 is 15 amino acids long. CDR3 nucleotide sequence: TGTGCCAGCAGCCCGACGATGGGGGGACAAGAGACCCAGTACTTC. It translates to CASSPTMGGQETQYF.

The chain recombines TRBV24-1 with TRBJ2-1; 11 bases match TRBD2. With V trimmed by 4 bases and J by 2 bases, 6 bases remained unmatched. The CDR3 is made up of 17 amino acids. Germline CDR1 and CDR2: KGHDR and SFDVKD. The DNA of the CDR3 is TGTGCCACCAGTGAGGGACTAGCGGAGGGGCCCTACAATGAGCAGTTCTTC. This codes for CATSEGLAEGPYNEQFF.

The CDR3 is CATSDFASNQPQHF. The DNA for the CDR3 is TGTGCCACCAGTGATTTCGCGAGCAATCAGCCCCAGCATTTT. The V gene is TRBV24-1, the J gene TRBJ1-5, with D unclear. The V gene lost 1 base and the J gene lost 1 base, with 4 bases spanning the gap. Per the germline V gene, CDR1 is KGHDR and CDR2 is SFDVKD. The CDR3 contains 14 residues.